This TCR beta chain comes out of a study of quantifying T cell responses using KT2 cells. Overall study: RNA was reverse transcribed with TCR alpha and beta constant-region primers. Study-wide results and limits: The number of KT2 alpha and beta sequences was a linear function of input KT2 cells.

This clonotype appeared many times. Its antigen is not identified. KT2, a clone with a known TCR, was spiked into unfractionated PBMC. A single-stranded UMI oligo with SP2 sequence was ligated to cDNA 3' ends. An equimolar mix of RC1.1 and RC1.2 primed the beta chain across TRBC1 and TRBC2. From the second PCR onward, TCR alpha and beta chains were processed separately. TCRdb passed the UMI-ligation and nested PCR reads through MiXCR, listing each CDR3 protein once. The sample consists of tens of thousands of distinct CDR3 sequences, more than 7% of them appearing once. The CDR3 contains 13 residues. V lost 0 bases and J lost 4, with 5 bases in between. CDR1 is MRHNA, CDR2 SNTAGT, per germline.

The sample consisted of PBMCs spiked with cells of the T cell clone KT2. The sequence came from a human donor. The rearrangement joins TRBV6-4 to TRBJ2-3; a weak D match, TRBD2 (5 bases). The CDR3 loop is CASSDSDSDTQYF. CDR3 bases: TGTGCCAGCAGTGACTCGGACTCAGATACGCAGTATTTT.